These 19 T cell receptor beta chains share one sample of origin, sequenced in a study of T cell repertoires in cytomegalovirus infection. Their antigens are not known. TCRdb called the reads again in MiXCR, with one record for every CDR3 protein. The repertoire holds approximately 770,000 distinct CDR3 sequences, with approximately 32% as singletons. This specimen was cultured CD8+ T cells from PBMCs, taken from culture after CMV antigen stimulation. These receptors were obtained from a human donor in good health (CMV status not recorded). Some clones in this sample may be carry-over from other donors' samples.

The table lists this clonotype with a few counts. The rearrangement uses TRBV3-1 and TRBJ2-3; 8 bases are a match to TRBD2. Germline CDR1 and CDR2: LGHDT and YNNKEL (reference sequence). Trimming cost V 1 base and J 3 bases; bases outside gene matches: 3. This CDR3 has 15 amino acids. The CDR3 is CASSQGIAGTDTQYF. CDR3 DNA sequence: TGTGCCAGCAGCCAAGGAATAGCGGGGACAGATACGCAGTATTTT.

V gene TRBV13 combines with J gene TRBJ2-1; 8 bases are a match to TRBD2. CDR3 length equals 16 residues. Trimming took 5 bases from V and 4 from J; bases not matched to a gene: 10. Germline V gene lookup returns CDR1 PRHDT and CDR2 FYEKMQ (reference sequence). CDR3 sequence: CASSPRSSGGYNEQFF. DNA for the CDR3: TGTGCCAGCAGCCCCCGATCTTCGGGGGGGTACAATGAGCAGTTCTTC.

The gene calls are TRBV27 and TRBJ2-7; weak D call: TRBD1 (6 bases). V was pared by 4 bases and J by 3 bases, with 16 bases between. The CDR3 loop spans 15 amino acids. From germline, CDR1 is MNHEY and CDR2 SMNVEV (reference sequence). The CDR3 here is CASSSGIRGSYEQYV. The DNA for the CDR3 is TGTGCCAGCAGTTCTGGTATTAGGGGGAGCTACGAGCAGTACGTC.

The gene calls are TRBV6-5 and TRBJ1-1, with 7 bases that match TRBD1. J lost 5 bases, V lost 4 bases, and 7 bases had no gene match. This CDR3 is 14 amino acids long. Germline lookup yields CDR1 MNHEY and CDR2 SVGAGI. For the CDR3, the DNA is TGTGCCAGCAGTTCAACACAGGGGATAACTGAAGCTTTCTTT. Translation: CASSSTQGITEAFF.

The table lists this clonotype with many counts. This rearrangement joins TRBV7-8 to TRBJ1-5; D unresolved. Trimming shortened V by 6 bases and J by 5 bases, and 17 bases separated the two germline ends. The CDR3 is made up of 15 amino acids. Germline loops: CDR1 SGHVS, CDR2 FQNEAQ. The CDR3 DNA sequence: TGTGCCAGCAGTCAGTGCTATGTGTGCGATCAGCCCCAGCATTTT. Its translation is CASSQCYVCDQPQHF.

The sample holds many counts of this clonotype. V usage is TRBV7-2 and J usage is TRBJ2-7, with 11 bases lining up with TRBD2. Germline CDR1 and CDR2: SGHTA and FQGNSA. V shed 4 bases and J 3 bases; nucleotides not matched to a gene: 11. This CDR3 region has 17 residues. CDR3 sequence (DNA): TGTGCCAGCAGCTCCCTACTAGCGGGGGTTAGGCGCTACGAGCAGTACTTC. This encodes CASSSLLAGVRRYEQYF.

This clonotype was found once. A junction end diverges from the germline sequence, so it may reflect a read error. The chain recombines TRBV5-8 with TRBJ2-5; TRBD2 is a possible D gene (5 bases). This CDR3 spans 13 amino acids. Per germline, CDR1 SGHTS and CDR2 YDEGEE. The DNA of the CDR3 is TGTGCCAGCAACCCTGGAGGCGGGCCGATCCAAGGTTTC. Amino acids: CASNPGGGPIQGF.

J is TRBJ2-7 and V is TRBV20-1; D could derive from TRBD1 or TRBD2 (5 bases each). Germline CDR1 is DFQATT and CDR2 is SNEGSKA (reference sequence). The length of the CDR3 is 13 residues. V was pared by 3 bases and J by 6 bases, with 15 bases between. The CDR3 DNA reads as TGCAGTGCTAGGGGGGAAAACCACGGCGAGCAGTACTTC. Amino acids: CSARGENHGEQYF.

This rearrangement joins TRBV9 to TRBJ1-1, with D maybe TRBD1 (6 bases). The V end was cut by 0 bases, the J end by 3 bases, with 15 bases between. The CDR3 is 16 residues long. Germline loops: CDR1 SGDLS, CDR2 YYNGEE. In nucleotides, the CDR3 is TGTGCCAGCAGCGTAGACGGACAGCTATACTACACTGAAGCTTTCTTT. As protein: CASSVDGQLYYTEAFF.

The chain employs TRBV6-2 or TRBV6-3 and TRBJ2-3; 7 bases are shared with TRBD2. From germline, CDR1 is MNHEY and CDR2 SVGEGT. Trimming cost V 6 bases and J 5 bases; bases outside gene matches: 14. There are 16 residues in the CDR3. CDR3: CASRNDRPWGGDTQYF. The CDR3 DNA reads TGTGCCAGCAGGAACGACCGGCCTTGGGGGGGAGATACGCAGTATTTT.

V gene TRBV19 combines with J gene TRBJ1-2, with a weak D call TRBD1 (6 bases). The V end lost 6 bases, the J end lost 2 bases, and 13 bases lay between the germline ends. The V gene's germline CDR1 is LNHDA and CDR2 SQIVND (reference sequence). The CDR3 is made up of 14 amino acids. As DNA, the CDR3 is TGTGCCAGTAGCCATCGACAGGAAAACTATGGCTACACCTTC. It translates to CASSHRQENYGYTF.

The CDR3 loop is CSASMNTEAFF. CDR3 DNA sequence: TGCAGTGCGAGCATGAACACTGAAGCTTTCTTT. The V gene is TRBV20-1, the J gene TRBJ1-1; D is uncertain. Per germline, CDR1 DFQATT and CDR2 SNEGSKA (reference sequence). This CDR3 comprises 11 residues. V lost 6 bases and J lost 0, with 5 bases in between.

This chain joins TRBV9 and TRBJ2-1; D tentatively reads TRBD1 or TRBD2 (5 bases each). V was shortened by 5 bases and J by 8 bases, with 14 bases between the two germline ends. Germline CDR1 is SGDLS and CDR2 is YYNGEE. The CDR3 consists of 13 residues. The CDR3 coding sequence is TGTGCCAGCAGTCCAGAGGGGCTAGATGAGCAGTTCTTC. As protein: CASSPEGLDEQFF.

This clonotype has a single count. Since the CDR3 does not end with the conserved phenylalanine or tryptophan, this likely comes from a read error. The chain carries TRBV11-3 and TRBJ1-1; D is ambiguous. This CDR3 is 14 amino acids long. CDR1 is SGHNT and CDR2 is YENEEA in the germline V gene. Trimming shortened V by 5 bases and J by 6 bases, and 16 bases separated the two germline ends. DNA for the CDR3: TGTGCCAGCAGCGCACCACCGGGAAACGCTGAAGCTTTCTTA. Its protein is CASSAPPGNAEAFL.

This clonotype was picked up a small number of times. V is TRBV12-5 and J is TRBJ2-3, with D perhaps matching TRBD1 or TRBD2 (5 bases each). CDR1 is LGHNT, CDR2 FRNRAP, per germline. With 3 bases removed from V and 6 bases from J, the gap between germline ends came to 16 bases. The length of the CDR3 is 15 residues. The CDR3 is CASGLGADFIDTQYF. CDR3 sequence (DNA): TGTGCTAGTGGTTTAGGGGCGGACTTTATTGATACGCAGTATTTT.

The chain uses TRBV7-3 and TRBJ2-3; D possibly corresponds to TRBD2 (5 bases). Germline CDR1 SGHTA, CDR2 FQGTGA. The CDR3 has 13 amino acids. V was cut by 6 bases and J by 2 bases, with 9 bases left in between. The CDR3 loop reads CASSRTLTDTQYF. As DNA, the CDR3 is TGTGCCAGCAGTAGGACTCTCACAGATACGCAGTATTTT. Complete variable domain (other parts from reference TRBV7-3 and TRBJ2-3): GAGVSQTPSNKVTEKGKYVELRCDPISGHTALYWYRQSLGQGPEFLIYFQGTGAADDSGLPNDRFFAVRPEGSVSTLKIQRTERGDSAVYLCASSRTLTDTQYFGPGTRLTVL.

J is TRBJ1-1 and V is TRBV27, with D possibly matching TRBD1 (5 bases). CDR1 is MNHEY and CDR2 is SMNVEV in the germline V gene (reference sequence). The CDR3 runs to 17 residues. Trimming removed 2 bases at V and 5 bases at J, with 21 bases between. The CDR3: CASSLAGTPGPTTEAFF. Written as DNA, the CDR3 is TGTGCCAGCAGTTTAGCGGGGACGCCTGGGCCCACTACTGAAGCTTTCTTT.

The CDR3 DNA reads as TGTGCCACCAGCAGAGGTGTCCAGAGCTCCTACAATGAGCAGTTCTTC. It specifies CATSRGVQSSYNEQFF. This chain connects TRBV15 to TRBJ2-1, with D hard to call. V was trimmed by 1 base and J by 0 bases, leaving 10 bases between them. The V gene's germline CDR1 is LNHNV and CDR2 YYDKDF (reference sequence). CDR3 length equals 16 residues.

The chain recombines TRBV13 with TRBJ1-5, with TRBD1 as a possible D gene (6 bases). With 2 bases removed from V and 6 bases from J, the gap between germline ends came to 14 bases. The CDR3 sequence is 15 residues long. Looked up from germline, CDR1 is PRHDT and CDR2 is FYEKMQ (reference sequence). The chain's CDR3 is CASSLRKGGGQPQHF. CDR3 sequence (DNA): TGTGCCAGCAGCTTAAGGAAGGGGGGTGGTCAGCCCCAGCATTTT.